The clone carrying this T cell receptor beta chain was seen a handful of times. This entry belongs to a study of shared T cell receptors in the human thymus. The V gene end was trimmed by 6 bases and the J gene end by 7 bases; junction bases not matched to a gene: 6. Looked up from germline, CDR1 is MGHDK and CDR2 is SYGVNS. The length of the CDR3 is 13 residues. Assay used: immunoSEQ multiplex PCR; TCRdb lists only in-frame clones, some missing. The sample carries roughly 710,000 clones, around 85% recorded once. A further study also used this sample, focusing on human thymus T cells. As that study records: Donors consisted of healthy Finnish infants (having corrective surgery for congenital heart defects). The authors found apparently biased V and J gene usage in thymic and blood repertoires. Unrelated individuals had highly overlapping thymic repertoires, as reported in related research.

The sequencing sample was made of thymocytes. This clonotype was sampled from a girl less than two years old with a congenital heart defect. The V gene is TRBV25-1, the J gene TRBJ1-2, with TRBD1 identical over 9 bases. CDR3 nucleotide sequence: TGTGCCAGCAGGGGGGGACAGGGAGCTGGCTACACCTTC. It is translated as CASRGGQGAGYTF.